Reported below is one TCR beta chain. Some clones are missing from TCRdb's copy, which holds only in-frame ones; the method was immunoSEQ multiplex PCR. The sample includes under 2.5 million clones, about 90% of them seen just once. The sample comes from a study of shared clonotypes between healthy human individuals. V lost 2 bases and J lost 3; bases outside the gene matches: 9. The CDR3 is 15 amino acids. CDR1 and CDR2 from the germline V gene are GTSNPN and SVGIG (reference sequence). The sequencing input was naive CD4+ T cells from PBMCs. Subset in this sample: CD45RA+ positively selected. The chain recombines TRBV30 with TRBJ2-7; TRBD1 matches 8 bases. The TCR was taken from a man younger than 35 in good health. Some clones in this sample may be carry-over from other donors' samples. CDR3 region: CAWSSRTGMFYEQYF. The CDR3 region has the DNA TGTGCCTGGAGTTCCAGGACAGGGATGTTCTACGAGCAGTACTTC.